The clone carrying this T cell receptor beta chain turned up a few times. The antigen is not known. One base away lies a much larger clone, so this may be a sequencing read error. The CDR3 has 16 residues. Trimming cost V 6 bases and J 1 base; bases outside gene matches: 7. Germline CDR1 MNHEY, CDR2 SMNVEV (reference sequence). These data originate in a study of T cell repertoires in cytomegalovirus infection. Overall study: Carrying CMV and the relevant HLA type showed in public TCR beta signatures.

Study-wide results and limits: The study found HLA-C-restricted CMV-specific TCR beta clonotypes dominating the ex vivo response. Cumulative frequency (of public TCR beta family members) identified carriers of CMV plus the relevant HLA.

One entry per CDR3 protein, called by TCRdb with MiXCR from the reads. The sample lists more than 500,000 distinct CDR3 sequences, approximately 17% occurring once. The chain joins TRBV27 to TRBJ2-1; 9 bases line up with TRBD2. Sequencing was performed on CD8+ T cells from PBMCs. The clonotype comes from a human donor in good health (CMV status not recorded). Some clones in this sample may be carry-over from other donors' samples. CDR3 DNA sequence: TGTGCCAGCAGCGGGAGACTAGCGGCGTCCTACAATGAGCAGTTCTTC. It yields the protein CASSGRLAASYNEQFF.